These 14 T cell receptor beta chains were all obtained from the same sample, sequenced in a study of CD8 T cells in Susac syndrome. Reverse transcription of 0.5 to 1 ug RNA was performed with random hexamers. From the immunoSEQ multiplex PCR reads, TCRdb called clonotypes with MiXCR, one entry per CDR3 protein. The sample comprises approximately 200,000 distinct CDR3 sequences, nearly 95% of which are singletons, and about 0.087% rests with the top ten. Sequencing was carried out using CD4+ T cells from PBMCs. These receptor sequences come from a human donor with multiple sclerosis.

The rearrangement joins TRBV20-1 to TRBJ1-4, with D possibly matching TRBD1 (5 bases). The CDR3 runs 14 residues. The germline V gene encodes CDR1 DFQATT and CDR2 SNEGSKA (reference sequence). The ends were cut back, 5 bases at V and 5 bases at J, with 15 bases in the middle. In DNA, the CDR3 is TGCAGTGCTGACCTGGGGGGATTAAATGAAAAACTGTTTTTT. Residues: CSADLGGLNEKLFF.

The rearrangement joins TRBV24-1 to TRBJ2-2; D is unresolved. The CDR3 has 14 amino acids. The V end was cut by 9 bases, the J end by 2 bases, with 12 bases between. Germline V CDR1 and CDR2: KGHDR, SFDVKD. In nucleotides, the CDR3 is TGTGCCACCCTCCGAGCTGCAAACACCGGGGAGCTGTTTTTT. It specifies CATLRAANTGELFF.

The rearrangement uses TRBV24-1 and TRBJ1-2; D unclear. This CDR3 spans 13 amino acids. Trimming cost V 4 bases and J 4 bases, with 9 bases left between them. The V gene's germline CDR1 is KGHDR and CDR2 SFDVKD. The CDR3 DNA is TGTGCCACCAGTGACGCAGACTTCTATGGCTACACCTTC. As protein: CATSDADFYGYTF.

The chain combines TRBV9 with TRBJ1-6; perhaps TRBD1 as D (5 bases). CDR3 size: 15 residues. V dropped 0 bases and J dropped 7 bases, with 11 bases sitting between them. Germline CDR1 is SGDLS and CDR2 is YYNGEE. The CDR3 protein is CASSVENAGNSPLHF. CDR3 nucleotide sequence: TGTGCCAGCAGCGTAGAAAACGCAGGGAATTCACCCCTCCACTTT.

The rearrangement links TRBV28 to TRBJ1-2; D gene unclear. Looked up from germline, CDR1 is MDHEN and CDR2 is SYDVKM. V was clipped by 8 bases and J by 3 bases, with 7 bases between them. The CDR3 is 11 amino acids. In nucleotides, the CDR3 is TGTGCCAGCCTGGCAGACTATGGCTACACCTTC. Translating it yields CASLADYGYTF.

The chain has TRBV20-1 and TRBJ1-5, with TRBD1 matching 7 bases. The CDR3 extends over 15 amino acids. Per germline, CDR1 DFQATT and CDR2 SNEGSKA (reference sequence). The V and J ends lost 1 base and 0 bases, in that order; junction bases with no gene match: 3. CDR3 residues: CSARGTGASNQPQHF. In DNA form, the CDR3 reads TGCAGTGCTAGAGGGACAGGAGCTAGCAATCAGCCCCAGCATTTT.

The chain uses TRBV11-2 and TRBJ2-5, with D possibly being TRBD1 (5 bases). This CDR3 is 15 amino acids long. Trimming took 3 bases from V and 2 from J, leaving 13 bases between them. The germline CDR1 and CDR2 sequences are SGHAT and FQNNGV. The CDR3 reads CASSFFLAGQETQYF. The CDR3 DNA sequence: TGTGCCAGCAGCTTTTTCTTGGCAGGGCAAGAGACCCAGTACTTC.

J is TRBJ1-1 and V is TRBV7-9; D is unresolved. The CDR3 has 11 residues. The V gene lost 2 bases and the J gene lost 8 bases, with 6 bases spanning the gap. Germline V gives CDR1 SEHNR, CDR2 FQNEAQ (reference sequence). CDR3 DNA sequence: TGTGCCAGCAGCTTATCACACGAAGCTTTCTTT. Protein product: CASSLSHEAFF.

This clonotype was detected only once. The rearrangement links TRBV13 to TRBJ1-1, with D possibly TRBD1 on 6 matching bases. The germline V and J ends were trimmed by 4 bases and 6 bases, with 12 bases remaining between them. The CDR3 length is 13 residues. In germline, CDR1 is PRHDT, CDR2 FYEKMQ (reference sequence). CDR3 coding DNA: TGTGCCAGCAGCTCGTGGGGGCTCGCTGAAGCTTTCTTT. Protein product: CASSSWGLAEAFF.

This clonotype was recorded a few times. V is TRBV6-5 and J is TRBJ2-7, with 7 positions matching TRBD1. Trimming took 6 bases from V and 4 from J; bases not matched to a gene: 3. The CDR3 has 12 residues. Germline lookup yields CDR1 MNHEY and CDR2 SVGAGI. This CDR3 is CASSRDRYEQYF. In nucleotides, the CDR3 is TGTGCCAGCAGCCGGGACAGATACGAGCAGTACTTC.

The V call is TRBV2, the J call TRBJ2-7; D gene ambiguous. Trimming stripped 7 bases from V and 0 bases from J, with 10 bases between. Germline lookup yields CDR1 SNHLY and CDR2 FYNNEI. The CDR3 has 13 amino acids. The CDR3 protein is CASTVADSYEQYF. Here the CDR3 DNA reads TGTGCCAGCACCGTCGCAGACTCCTACGAGCAGTACTTC.

This CDR3 is CASSLRGPGQYF. The CDR3 coding sequence is TGTGCCAGCAGTTTGAGGGGGCCGGGGCAGTATTTT. V usage is TRBV12-3 or TRBV12-4 and J usage is TRBJ2-3; 7 nucleotides agree with TRBD1. This CDR3 is built from 12 residues. The J segment lost 11 bases and the V segment lost 3 bases, leaving 5 bases of the junction unmatched.

The genes are TRBV29-1 and TRBJ1-4; the match to TRBD1 covers 9 bases. The ends lost 5 bases at V and 8 bases at J; junction bases unmatched: 9. The CDR3 totals 14 residues. Looked up from germline, CDR1 is SQVTM and CDR2 is ANQGSEA. CDR3 in DNA: TGCAGCGTTCAGGGACAGGGCCTCCGGGAAAAACTGTTTTTT. Translated: CSVQGQGLREKLFF.

The V and J genes are TRBV20-1 and TRBJ2-7; D may match TRBD1 or TRBD2 (5 bases each). The germline CDR1 and CDR2 sequences are DFQATT and SNEGSKA (reference sequence). The CDR3 is 14 residues long. Trimming took off 0 bases at V and 3 bases at J, with 12 bases between the two ends. CDR3 sequence: CSARDRWGNYEQYF. In DNA, the CDR3 is TGCAGTGCTAGAGATAGATGGGGGAACTACGAGCAGTACTTC.